This T cell receptor beta chain was sequenced during a study of identical twins (dated by TCRdb to about 2016). Background on the whole study: To test whether fetal clonotypes persist, the study used deep sequencing on TCR alpha and beta repertoires from monozygotic twins, unrelated adults of various ages, and cord blood. Replicate twin experiments were performed at different times using different library preparation protocols to rule out contamination.

This clonotype was seen only a few times. Its antigen is unknown. Nothing much larger sits one base from this clone, and base qualities are not available. In the germline V gene, CDR1 corresponds to KGHDR and CDR2 to SFDVKD. The CDR3 has 13 amino acids, counting the end cysteine and phenylalanine. The sequence is cut down to CDR3 DNA, 39 bases in frame from base 1. Trimming takes 3 bases off V and 8 bases off J; junction bases not matched to a gene: 4. Overall study outcomes, separate from this receptor: Because the same donors could not be followed over many years, the conclusions relied on cross-sectional statistical analysis. Recombination models systematically underestimated out-of-frame TCR alpha sharing in monozygotic twins but agreed with sharing between unrelated individuals. Fewer insertions were carried by abundant cord blood beta clonotypes; a weaker similar trend was observed in young adult naive repertoires, while no such trend was observed in memory repertoires. Compared with coincidental sharing between unrelated individuals, out-of-frame TCR alpha sequences shared between twins showed an excess of sequences with low generation probability. Zero-insertion analyses could be partly confounded by invariant T cells such as MAIT and iNKT, though diverse VJ usage argued against such confounding for most clonotypes. In beta out-of-frame sequences, excess twin sharing was weaker, because having fewer shared sequences lowered the signal-to-noise ratio.

Every donor in the study was a healthy Caucasian. Miltenyi CD45RO+ enrichment and human naive T-cell isolation kits were used to isolate memory (CD45RO+) and naive T cells from PBMC. The method was 5' RACE. Data came from an Illumina HiSeq 2000. A universal primer binding site was added through template switching, and the final cDNA carried a unique molecular identifier so that TCR cDNA molecules could be counted accurately. First-strand cDNA for TCR alpha and beta chains was synthesized from specific primers in the conserved constant-segment region. To control for contamination, every cDNA library was double barcoded, receiving both a SMART-Mk sample barcode and Illumina barcodes. TruSeq adapter sequences, together with Illumina sample barcodes, were added in two successive PCR steps. The Illumina HiSeq platform was used with custom primers to sequence TCR alpha and beta cDNA libraries. The study's own analysis went as follows. Raw reads were processed with MiGEC to extract unique molecular identifiers, and MiXCR was used to determine CDR3 positions. For each individual, recombination models were inferred using an EM algorithm with the repgenHMM and IGoR tools. Shared clonotype analysis was performed with the tcR package in R, normalizing sharing by the product of cloneset sizes. To study raw recombination without the effects of thymic and clonal selection, out-of-frame nonproductive sequences were analyzed. TCRdb applied fastp at Q25 and MiXCR to the public reads, then kept only in-frame beta chains. Under each unique CDR3 protein, matching rows form one entry showing the most common genes and DNA. The V and J calls come from TCRdb's annotation, not from the publication. This sample gives approximately 240,000 distinct CDR3 sequences in total; over 11% of them show up just once. The top ten hold 8.5% to 10% of the sample.

Source material: memory (CD45RO+) T cells sorted from blood. Taken with the paper, the label for cell subset or site translates to: CD45RO+ enriched T cells. This sequence uses TRBV24-1 and TRBJ2-7; 9 bases in the middle match TRBD1. This receptor was taken from a woman between 18 and 30 years old in good health. The CDR3 region: CATSDHGTGKQYF. The DNA reads TGTGCCACCAGTGATCACGGGACAGGGAAGCAGTACTTC.